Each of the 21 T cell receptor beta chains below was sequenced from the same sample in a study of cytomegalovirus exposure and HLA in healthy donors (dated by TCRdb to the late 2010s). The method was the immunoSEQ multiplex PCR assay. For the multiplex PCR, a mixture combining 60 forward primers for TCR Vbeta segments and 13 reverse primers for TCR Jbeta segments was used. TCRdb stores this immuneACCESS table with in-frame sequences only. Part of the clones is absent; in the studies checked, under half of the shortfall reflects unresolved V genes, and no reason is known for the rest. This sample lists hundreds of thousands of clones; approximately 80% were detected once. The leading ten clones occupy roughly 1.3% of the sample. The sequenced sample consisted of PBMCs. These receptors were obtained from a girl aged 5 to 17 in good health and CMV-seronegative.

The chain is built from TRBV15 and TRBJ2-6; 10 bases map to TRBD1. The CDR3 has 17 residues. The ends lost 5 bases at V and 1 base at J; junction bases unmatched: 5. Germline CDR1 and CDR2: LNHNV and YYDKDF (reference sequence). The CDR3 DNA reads TGTGCCACCAGCCCGCGGGACAGGGGTTCTGGGGCCAACGTCCTGACTTTC. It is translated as CATSPRDRGSGANVLTF.

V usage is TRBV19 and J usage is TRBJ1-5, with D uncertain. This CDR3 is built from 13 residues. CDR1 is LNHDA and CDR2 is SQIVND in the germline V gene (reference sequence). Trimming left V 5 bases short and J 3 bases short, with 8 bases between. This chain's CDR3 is CASSFLDNQPQHF. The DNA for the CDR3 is TGTGCCAGTAGTTTCCTAGACAATCAGCCCCAGCATTTT.

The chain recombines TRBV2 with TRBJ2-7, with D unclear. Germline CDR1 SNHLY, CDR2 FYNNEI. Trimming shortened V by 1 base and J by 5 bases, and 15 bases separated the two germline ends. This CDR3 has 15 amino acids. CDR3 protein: CASSEDDLGDHEQYF. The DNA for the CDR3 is TGTGCCAGCAGTGAAGACGACCTGGGCGACCACGAGCAGTACTTC.

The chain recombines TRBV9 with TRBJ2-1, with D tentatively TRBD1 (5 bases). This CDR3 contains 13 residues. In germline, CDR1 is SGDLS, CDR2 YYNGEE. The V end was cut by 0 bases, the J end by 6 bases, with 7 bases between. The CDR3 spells CASSVAQANEQFF. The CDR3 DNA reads TGTGCCAGCAGCGTAGCACAGGCCAATGAGCAGTTCTTC.

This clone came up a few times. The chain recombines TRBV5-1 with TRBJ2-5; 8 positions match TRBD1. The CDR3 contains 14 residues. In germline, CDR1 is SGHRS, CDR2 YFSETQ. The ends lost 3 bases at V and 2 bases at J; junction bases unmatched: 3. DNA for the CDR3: TGCGCCAGCAGCTATAGGGACAGGCAAGAGACCCAGTACTTC. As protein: CASSYRDRQETQYF.

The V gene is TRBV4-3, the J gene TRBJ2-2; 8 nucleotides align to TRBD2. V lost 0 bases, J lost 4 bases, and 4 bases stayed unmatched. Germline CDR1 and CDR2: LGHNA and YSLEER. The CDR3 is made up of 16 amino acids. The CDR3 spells CASSQERGAFTGELFF. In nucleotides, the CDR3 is TGCGCCAGCAGCCAAGAGCGGGGGGCCTTCACCGGGGAGCTGTTTTTT.

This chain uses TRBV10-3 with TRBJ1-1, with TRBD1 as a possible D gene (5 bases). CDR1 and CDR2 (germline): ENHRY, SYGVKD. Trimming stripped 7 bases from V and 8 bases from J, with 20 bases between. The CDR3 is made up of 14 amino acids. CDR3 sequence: CAIKSLAGRPEAFF. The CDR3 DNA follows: TGTGCCATCAAGTCGCTGGCAGGGAGGCCCGAAGCTTTCTTT.

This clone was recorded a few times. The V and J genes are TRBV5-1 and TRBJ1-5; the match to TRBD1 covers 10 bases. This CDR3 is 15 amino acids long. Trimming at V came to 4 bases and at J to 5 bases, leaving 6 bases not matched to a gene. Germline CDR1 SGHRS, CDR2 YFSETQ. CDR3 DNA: TGCGCCAGCAGCCCCTGGACAGGGGGGGATCAGCCCCAGCATTTT. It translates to CASSPWTGGDQPQHF.

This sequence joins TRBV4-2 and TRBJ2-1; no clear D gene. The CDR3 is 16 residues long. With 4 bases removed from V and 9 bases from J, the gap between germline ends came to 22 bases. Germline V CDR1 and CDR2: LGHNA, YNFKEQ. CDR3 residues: CASSPPRRRDWAEQFF. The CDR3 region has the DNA TGTGCCAGCAGCCCCCCTCGTCGGCGCGATTGGGCTGAGCAGTTCTTC.

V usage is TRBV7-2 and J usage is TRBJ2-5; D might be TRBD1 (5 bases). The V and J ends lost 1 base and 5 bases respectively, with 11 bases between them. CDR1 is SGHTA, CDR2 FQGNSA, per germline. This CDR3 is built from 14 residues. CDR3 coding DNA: TGTGCCAGCAGCTTAGTCAGGGCTTTGGAGACCCAGTACTTC. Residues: CASSLVRALETQYF.

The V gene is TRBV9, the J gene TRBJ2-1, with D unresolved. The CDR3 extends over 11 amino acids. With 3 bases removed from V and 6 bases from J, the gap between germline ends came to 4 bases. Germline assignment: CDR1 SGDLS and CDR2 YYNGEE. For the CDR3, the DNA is TGTGCCAGCAGCGCTAGCAATGAGCAGTTCTTC. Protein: CASSASNEQFF.

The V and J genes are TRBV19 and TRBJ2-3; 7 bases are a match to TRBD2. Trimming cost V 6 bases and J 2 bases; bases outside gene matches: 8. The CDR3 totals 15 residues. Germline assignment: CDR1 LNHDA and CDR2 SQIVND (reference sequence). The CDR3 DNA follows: TGTGCCAGTAGCAGACGAGCGGGATACACAGATACGCAGTATTTT. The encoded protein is CASSRRAGYTDTQYF. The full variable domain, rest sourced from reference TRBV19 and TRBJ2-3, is DGGITQSPKYLFRKEGQNVTLSCEQNLNHDAMYWYRQDPGQGLRLIYYSQIVNDFQKGDIAEGYSVSREKKESFPLTVTSAQKNPTAFYLCASSRRAGYTDTQYFGPGTRLTVL.

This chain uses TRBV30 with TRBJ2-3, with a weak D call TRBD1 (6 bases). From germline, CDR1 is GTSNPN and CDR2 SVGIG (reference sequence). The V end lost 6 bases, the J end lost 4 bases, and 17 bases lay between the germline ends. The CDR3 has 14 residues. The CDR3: CACLRGFVSDTQYF. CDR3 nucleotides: TGTGCCTGTCTTAGGGGGTTTGTGTCAGATACGCAGTATTTT.

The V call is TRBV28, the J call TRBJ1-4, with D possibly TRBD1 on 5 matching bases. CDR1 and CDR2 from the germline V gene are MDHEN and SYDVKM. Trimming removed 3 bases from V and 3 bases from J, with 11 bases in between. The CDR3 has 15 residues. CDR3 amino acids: CASSLGGSANEKLFF. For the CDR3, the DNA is TGTGCCAGCAGTTTGGGGGGGAGCGCTAATGAAAAACTGTTTTTT.

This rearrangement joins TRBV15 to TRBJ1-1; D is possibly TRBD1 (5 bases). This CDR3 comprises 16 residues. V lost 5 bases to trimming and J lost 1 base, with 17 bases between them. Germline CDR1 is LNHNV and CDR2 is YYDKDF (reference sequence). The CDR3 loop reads CATSPRGGTRNTEAFF. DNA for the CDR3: TGTGCCACCAGCCCACGAGGAGGGACTAGGAACACTGAAGCTTTCTTT.

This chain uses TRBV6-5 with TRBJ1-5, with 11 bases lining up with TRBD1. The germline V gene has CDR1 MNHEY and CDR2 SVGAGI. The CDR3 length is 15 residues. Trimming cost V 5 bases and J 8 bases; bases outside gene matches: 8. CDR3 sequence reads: CASSPGQGVEEPQHF. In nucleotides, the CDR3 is TGTGCCAGCAGTCCGGGACAGGGGGTAGAGGAGCCCCAGCATTTT.

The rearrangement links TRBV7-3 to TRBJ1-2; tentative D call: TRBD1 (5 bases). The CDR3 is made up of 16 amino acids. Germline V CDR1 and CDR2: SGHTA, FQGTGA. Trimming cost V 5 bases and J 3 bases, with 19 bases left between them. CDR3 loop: CASSAVGREEDYGYTF. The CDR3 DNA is TGTGCCAGCAGCGCAGTGGGCAGGGAAGAGGACTATGGCTACACCTTC.

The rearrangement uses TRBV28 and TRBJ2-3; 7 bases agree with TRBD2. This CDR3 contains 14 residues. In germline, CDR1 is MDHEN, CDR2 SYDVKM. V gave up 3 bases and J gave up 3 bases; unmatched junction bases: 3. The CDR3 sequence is CASSFAGETDTQYF. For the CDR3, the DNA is TGTGCCAGCAGTTTTGCGGGGGAGACAGATACGCAGTATTTT.

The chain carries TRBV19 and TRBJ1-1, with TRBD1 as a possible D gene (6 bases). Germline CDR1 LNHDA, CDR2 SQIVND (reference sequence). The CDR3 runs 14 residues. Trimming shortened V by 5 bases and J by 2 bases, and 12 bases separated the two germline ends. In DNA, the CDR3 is TGTGCCAGTAGTTCACACAGGGCTAACACTGAAGCTTTCTTT. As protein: CASSSHRANTEAFF.

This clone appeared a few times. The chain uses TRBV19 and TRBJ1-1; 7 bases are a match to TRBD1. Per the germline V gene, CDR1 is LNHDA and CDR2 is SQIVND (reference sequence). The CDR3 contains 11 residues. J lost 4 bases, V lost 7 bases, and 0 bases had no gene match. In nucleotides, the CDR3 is TGTGCCAGTAACAGGGGCACTGAAGCTTTCTTT. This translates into CASNRGTEAFF.

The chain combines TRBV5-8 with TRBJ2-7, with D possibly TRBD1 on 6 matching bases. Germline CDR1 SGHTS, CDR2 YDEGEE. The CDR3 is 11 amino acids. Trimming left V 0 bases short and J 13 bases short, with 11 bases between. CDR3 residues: CASSLDDRSYF. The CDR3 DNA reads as TGTGCCAGCAGCTTGGATGACAGGTCCTACTTC.